The 6 T cell receptor beta chains reported below all come from one sample, sequenced in a study of blood T cell dynamics during melanoma immunotherapy. Time point meaning: week 3, after first cycle of checkpoint inhibitor. TCRdb's copy holds only in-frame clones and misses some; the assay was immunoSEQ multiplex PCR. Of approximately 11,000 clones in the sample, about 87% were seen once. Sequencing was performed on blood, taken from a patient treated with checkpoint blockade. These TCRs come from a human donor with melanoma.

This clone has more than one count but fewer than ten. V gene TRBV19 combines with J gene TRBJ2-2; no definite D call. CDR3 length: 12 residues. The germline V gene encodes CDR1 LNHDA and CDR2 SQIVND (reference sequence). Trimming shortened V by 8 bases and J by 5 bases, and 9 bases separated the two germline ends. CDR3 nucleotide sequence: TGTGCCAGTCGGCGGTGGACCGGGGAGCTGTTTTTT. Translating gives CASRRWTGELFF.

This sequence joins TRBV6-1 and TRBJ1-2, with 10 bases identical to TRBD1. The CDR3 covers 17 residues. The junction had 10 bases not matched to a gene; V was cut back by 3 bases and J by 3 bases. Germline CDR1 reads MNHNS; CDR2 reads SASEGT. DNA for the CDR3: TGTGCCAGCAGTGACCCTTCTACCGGGACAGGGGACTATGGCTACACCTTC. Translating it yields CASSDPSTGTGDYGYTF.

This chain links TRBV14 with TRBJ2-3, with 9 bases lining up with TRBD1. Looked up from germline, CDR1 is SGHDN and CDR2 is FVKESK. After removal of 2 bases from V and 2 bases from J, the junction contained 8 bases not matched to a gene. CDR3 length: 17 residues. The CDR3 region is CASSQQTGTGPTDTQYF. The CDR3 bases are TGTGCCAGCAGCCAACAGACCGGGACAGGGCCCACAGATACGCAGTATTTT.

V and J are TRBV20-1 and TRBJ1-2; TRBD1 agrees at 7 bases. V shed 8 bases, J shed 6 bases, and the junction held 6 bases outside the gene matches. The CDR3 extends over 11 amino acids. Germline assignment: CDR1 DFQATT and CDR2 SNEGSKA (reference sequence). As DNA, the CDR3 is TGCAGTTTAGTCACAGGGGATGGCTACACCTTC. Its translation is CSLVTGDGYTF.

The chain is built from TRBV4-3 and TRBJ2-2; perhaps TRBD2 as D (5 bases). Germline V gene sequence: CDR1 LGHNA, CDR2 YSLEER. V was trimmed by 3 bases and J by 7 bases, leaving 12 bases between them. This CDR3 spans 14 amino acids. CDR3 region: CASSQGVVGGELFF. The DNA for the CDR3 is TGCGCCAGCAGCCAGGGAGTAGTCGGCGGGGAGCTGTTTTTT.

The V call is TRBV6-4, the J call TRBJ2-6; TRBD1 is a possible D gene (6 bases). The V end lost 0 bases, the J end lost 0 bases, and 6 bases lay between the germline ends. CDR3 length: 16 residues. CDR1 and CDR2 from the germline V gene are MRHNA and SNTAGT. CDR3 in amino acids: CASSDSGGSGANVLTF. The CDR3 DNA reads as TGTGCCAGCAGTGACTCAGGGGGCTCTGGGGCCAACGTCCTGACTTTC.